This T cell receptor (beta chain) emerged from a study of molecular identifiers for immune sequencing clone quantification (dated by TCRdb to between 2018 and 2020). Looking at the study overall: For a replicate experiment, the RNA from either approximately 20,000 or 98,000 naive CD8 T cells was divided into five aliquots, and four of those aliquots went on to sequencing. The study was a methods study using CD8 T cells to benchmark molecular-identifier clustering-based TCR repertoire sequencing (MIDCIRS) and TCR RNA copy counting. Overall study results and their limits: Identical TCR molecules sharing a barcode could cause highly expanded clone sizes to be underestimated. The naive libraries included spiked-in Jurkat TCR RNA (roughly 11 copies' worth), and this RNA is not part of the donor repertoire. Modeling estimated 3 to 3.5 recovered TCR RNA copies per cell, compared with about 10 by digital PCR, which implies roughly 30% capture efficiency. Spiked-in Jurkat TCR RNA equivalent to a single cell was reported to be detectable even among more than 900,000 naive CD8 T cells. When barcode sub-clustering was omitted, TCR diversity was inflated by chimeric consensus sequences, with chimeras reaching as high as 47%. In CMV-specific effector cells, clones with more than 20 RNA copies contained over 99% of molecules, whereas in naive cells such clones contained under 1% of molecules.

Libraries were prepared through PCR. Sequencing was carried out with an Illumina HiSeq 4000. Bulk TCR libraries were prepared as previously described, using TCR primers listed in Table S5. The Qiagen AllPrep DNA/RNA kit was used to purify total RNA. Before analysis, reads from multiple sequencing runs of one library were combined. In the original analysis: Reads were retained only if an exact TCR constant sequence was present, and the retained reads were trimmed to 150 nt and grouped according to their 12-nt molecular barcodes. Within each barcode group, reads were sub-clustered at a 15% Levenshtein threshold, and quality-weighted consensus sequences were built per RNA molecule. Non-functional sequences were discarded, and so were lower-count sequences lying one edit away from another sequence. Based on a fit of two negative binomial distributions, barcode sub-clusters having less than 20% of the maximum read count were discarded. TCRdb's own reprocessing of the public reads used fastp at Q25 and MiXCR and kept productive beta chains. Each CDR3 protein appears once, grouped with its most common genes and DNA. Here the V and J calls rest on TCRdb's processing, not on the authors' analysis. The table for this sample lists approximately 670,000 distinct CDR3 sequences; less than 20% of them were counted only once. 0.85% to 0.9% of the sample lies in the top ten.

From its cysteine to its phenylalanine, the CDR3 spans 20 amino acids. Only the CDR3 DNA stays, 60 bases, in frame from base 1. From the germline V gene, CDR1 is MGHRA and CDR2 is YSYEKL. V is cut back by 4 bases and J by 0 bases, with 14 bases in the junction unmatched. In its sample, this clonotype was seen many times. The target of this receptor is not known. No much larger clone exists at a distance of one base, and base qualities are not known. Libraries of naive CD8 T cells were generated from about 19,000 to 1,100,000 sorted cells, with 10%, 30% or 50% of the purified RNA used. Naive CD8 T cells were FACS-sorted as CD8+CD4-CCR7+CD45RA+ on a BD FACSAria II into RLT Plus buffer. To test detection sensitivity, Jurkat RNA equivalent to more than eight TCR copies was spiked into samples of about 17,000-1,100,000 naive CD8 T cells. Enrichment of CD8 T cells was done with RosetteSep CD8+ T Cell Enrichment Cocktail plus Ficoll-Paque, and ACK red cell lysis came afterward.

The receptor was isolated from a human donor in good health. Some libraries in this study had Jurkat cell RNA spiked in. The rearranged chain carries TRBV4-1 and TRBJ2-6; 8 central bases correspond to TRBD1. Material: naive CD8+ T cells from blood, with Jurkat cell RNA spiked in. The cell subset or site label on this specimen signifies: FACS-sorted CD8+CD4-CCR7+CD45RA+ naive T cells. The DNA sequence is given as TGCGCCAGCAGCCCATCCCAGACAGGGGCCATAAGCTCTGGGGCCAACGTCCTGACTTTC. Protein translation: CASSPSQTGAISSGANVLTF.